These 17 T cell receptor beta chains share one sample of origin, sequenced in a study of T-cell memory formation after mild COVID-19. TCRdb redid the calling of the 5' RACE reads with MiXCR, one entry per CDR3 protein. In the table there are 300,000 to 400,000 distinct CDR3 sequences, more than 15% of which are singletons. The sequenced sample consisted of PBMCs or a T cell subset sorted from them (not recorded which). Source of these receptors: a man aged 18 to 29 who had mild COVID-19 (a few samples of this study predate the infection). Cell type and time point are not known.

This clonotype was seen a single time. The gene calls are TRBV20-1 and TRBJ2-1; 9 bases are a match to TRBD2. The V gene end was trimmed by 0 bases and the J gene end by 1 base; junction bases not matched to a gene: 4. Germline V gives CDR1 DFQATT, CDR2 SNEGSKA (reference sequence). This CDR3 spans 16 amino acids. CDR3 loop: CSAREGGGASYNEQFF. CDR3 in DNA: TGCAGTGCTAGAGAAGGCGGGGGGGCATCCTACAATGAGCAGTTCTTC.

The chain is built from TRBV6-1 and TRBJ2-5, with TRBD2 matching 12 bases. V shed 6 bases and J 1 base; nucleotides not matched to a gene: 3. Looked up from germline, CDR1 is MNHNS and CDR2 is SASEGT. The length of the CDR3 is 15 residues. DNA for the CDR3: TGTGCCAGCAGGAAACTAGCGGGGGGCCAAGAGACCCAGTACTTC. Translating gives CASRKLAGGQETQYF.

The J gene is TRBJ2-7, the V gene TRBV5-4; TRBD1 aligns across 7 bases. Germline assignment: CDR1 SGHNT and CDR2 YYREEE (reference sequence). This CDR3 is built from 15 residues. V lost 4 bases, J lost 3 bases, and 10 bases stayed unmatched. The CDR3 reads CASSPSGTAVYEQYF. CDR3 DNA: TGTGCCAGCAGCCCTTCTGGGACAGCCGTCTACGAGCAGTACTTC. The whole variable domain, filled in from reference TRBV5-4 and TRBJ2-7, reads ETGVTQSPTHLIKTRGQQVTLRCSSQSGHNTVSWYQQALGQGPQFIFQYYREEENGRGNFPPRFSGLQFPNYSSELNVNALELDDSALYLCASSPSGTAVYEQYFGPGTRLTVT.

The chain employs TRBV9 and TRBJ2-4, with TRBD1 matching 7 bases. Germline V CDR1 and CDR2: SGDLS, YYNGEE. The ends lost 2 bases at V and 1 base at J; junction bases unmatched: 6. This CDR3 is 16 amino acids long. CDR3 in DNA: TGTGCCAGCAGCGTCACAGGGGATGGGGCCAAAAACATTCAGTACTTC. Its protein product is CASSVTGDGAKNIQYF. The variable domain in full, completed from reference TRBV9 and TRBJ2-4, reads DSGVTQTPKHLITATGQRVTLRCSPRSGDLSVYWYQQSLDQGLQFLIQYYNGEERAKGNILERFSAQQFPDLHSELNLSSLELGDSALYFCASSVTGDGAKNIQYFGAGTRLSVL.

This clonotype was seen many times. This sequence joins TRBV6-4 and TRBJ2-3; a weak D match, TRBD1 (6 bases). The CDR3 loop spans 17 amino acids. Germline CDR1 and CDR2: MRHNA and SNTAGT. The ends were cut back, 0 bases at V and 1 base at J, with 14 bases in the middle. The CDR3, as DNA: TGTGCCAGCAGTGACTCGAGTACGTCAGGGGGCACAGATACGCAGTATTTT. Translation gives CASSDSSTSGGTDTQYF.

This clonotype was counted many times. The chain employs TRBV6-6 and TRBJ1-5; maybe TRBD1 (5 bases). Germline loops: CDR1 MNHNY, CDR2 SVGAGI (reference sequence). This CDR3 comprises 17 residues. V lost 6 bases to trimming and J lost 0 bases, with 18 bases between them. The CDR3 reads CASSPLSRAHSNQPQHF. In DNA, the CDR3 is TGTGCCAGCAGCCCCCTCTCCAGGGCTCATAGCAATCAGCCCCAGCATTTT.

This clonotype showed up just a few times. This sequence joins TRBV5-6 and TRBJ1-1; D gene uncertain. Germline-derived CDR1 and CDR2 are SGHDT and YYEEEE. The CDR3 is made up of 12 amino acids. The ends were cut back, 3 bases at V and 5 bases at J, with 8 bases in the middle. The CDR3 is CASSSLRTEAFF. The CDR3 DNA sequence: TGTGCCAGCAGCTCCTTAAGGACTGAAGCTTTCTTT.

The chain links TRBV4-1 to TRBJ1-1; possible D gene TRBD1, 6 bases. CDR3 length: 14 residues. Germline CDR1 reads MGHRA; CDR2 reads YSYEKL. V was pared by 0 bases and J by 5 bases, with 10 bases between. CDR3 protein: CASSQEPGDTEAFF. The CDR3 DNA reads TGCGCCAGCAGCCAAGAGCCAGGGGATACTGAAGCTTTCTTT.

Details on this clonotype: One end of the junction does not line up with germline, which may come from a read error. The chain recombines TRBV7-2 with TRBJ1-6, with a tentative D call TRBD1 (6 bases). The CDR3 extends over 12 amino acids. Germline values: CDR1 SGHTA, CDR2 FQGNSA. The CDR3 bases are TGTGCCAGCAGCCTAGCACAGGGCCCCCTCCACTTT. This sequence encodes CASSLAQGPLHF.

A few counts support this clonotype. The chain employs TRBV11-2 and TRBJ2-2; D is unclear. V was shortened by 6 bases and J by 4 bases, with 9 bases between the two germline ends. This CDR3 contains 13 residues. Germline V gives CDR1 SGHAT, CDR2 FQNNGV. CDR3 in DNA: TGTGCCAGCAGGGATATGGGCACCGGGGAGCTGTTTTTT. This translates into CASRDMGTGELFF.

There are a few counts of this clonotype. The CDR3 spells CASSLVGPIDGEQFF. In DNA, the CDR3 is TGTGCCAGCAGCTTAGTGGGACCGATAGACGGTGAGCAGTTCTTC. The J gene is TRBJ2-1, the V gene TRBV7-6; perhaps D is TRBD1 or TRBD2 (5 bases each). The CDR3 consists of 15 residues. Trimming cost V 1 base and J 9 bases, with 16 bases left between them. The germline V gene has CDR1 SGHVS and CDR2 FNYEAQ.

The chain carries TRBV29-1 and TRBJ1-5; a weak D match, TRBD1 (5 bases). Germline values: CDR1 SQVTM, CDR2 ANQGSEA. The CDR3 is made up of 13 amino acids. The V end was cut by 4 bases, the J end by 2 bases, with 9 bases between. The CDR3 here is CSVGRGGNQPQHF. DNA of the CDR3: TGCAGCGTTGGGAGGGGTGGCAATCAGCCCCAGCATTTT.

This clonotype was seen more than once but under ten times. The V gene is TRBV7-2, the J gene TRBJ2-1; possibly TRBD1 or TRBD2 for D (5 bases each). Germline loops: CDR1 SGHTA, CDR2 FQGNSA. V was shortened by 2 bases and J by 6 bases, with 17 bases between the two germline ends. The CDR3 is 16 residues long. CDR3 in amino acids: CASSLWSGDRPNEQFF. CDR3 DNA: TGTGCCAGCAGCTTATGGTCTGGGGACCGACCCAATGAGCAGTTCTTC. The entire variable domain, with the rest obtained from reference TRBV7-2 and TRBJ2-1, is as follows: GAGVSQSPSNKVTEKGKDVELRCDPISGHTALYWYRQSLGQGLEFLIYFQGNSAPDKSGLPSDRFSAERTGGSVSTLTIQRTQQEDSAVYLCASSLWSGDRPNEQFFGPGTRLTVL.

The chain combines TRBV5-1 with TRBJ1-2; no firm D call. The CDR3 sequence is 14 residues long. V lost 4 bases and J 0 bases, leaving 10 bases between the germline ends. The germline CDR1 and CDR2 sequences are SGHRS and YFSETQ. The CDR3 sequence is CASSRTGANYGYTF. The CDR3, as DNA: TGCGCCAGCAGCCGGACTGGAGCTAACTATGGCTACACCTTC.

The chain carries TRBV7-2 and TRBJ1-3, with 9 bases identical to TRBD1. J lost 6 bases, V lost 2 bases, and 5 bases had no gene match. This CDR3 spans 15 amino acids. CDR1 SGHTA and CDR2 FQGNSA come from the germline V gene. CDR3 bases: TGTGCCAGCAGCTTACGTAGGACAGGGGAAAACACCATATATTTT. It yields the protein CASSLRRTGENTIYF. Combining the CDR3 with reference TRBV7-2 and TRBJ1-3 gives the whole variable domain GAGVSQSPSNKVTEKGKDVELRCDPISGHTALYWYRQSLGQGLEFLIYFQGNSAPDKSGLPSDRFSAERTGGSVSTLTIQRTQQEDSAVYLCASSLRRTGENTIYFGEGSWLTVV.

This clonotype has just a few counts. V and J are TRBV6-2 or TRBV6-3 and TRBJ2-5, with D perhaps TRBD1 or TRBD2 (6 bases each). CDR1 is MNHEY and CDR2 is SVGEGT in the germline V gene. Trimming left V 6 bases short and J 5 bases short, with 16 bases between. This CDR3 has 14 residues. CDR3 coding DNA: TGTGCCAGCAGATCCACAGGGACTGGGGAGACCCAGTACTTC. Translated: CASRSTGTGETQYF.

This clonotype was seen once. V and J are TRBV30 and TRBJ1-2, with D hard to call. Germline V lookup: CDR1 GTSNPN, CDR2 SVGIG (reference sequence). Trimming took off 4 bases at V and 4 bases at J, with 13 bases between the two ends. There are 13 residues in the CDR3. CDR3 loop: CAWNGGNSYGYTF. The CDR3 DNA follows: TGTGCCTGGAACGGAGGGAATAGCTATGGCTACACCTTC.